Detailed here is one TCR beta chain. This clonotype showed up many times. No cognate antigen has been identified for it. Qualities for individual bases were not recorded, and no much larger clone is one base off. Library construction relied on RACE. The sequencer listed for this sample is NextSeq 500. During library preparation, unique molecular identifiers were attached to individual cDNA molecules so that TCRs could be counted in a quantitative, reproducible way. Each blood RNA sample was used to sequence both TCR alpha and TCR beta chains. The authors' analysis ran thus. Samples had a median of about 96,000 TCRs, with a range from 23,224 to 690,600. V, J and CDR3 annotation of the TCR reads was carried out using the Decombinator software suite. To make PS versus PT1 abundance plots, every sample was subsampled to the same number of TCRs (28,000). Expanded TCRs were defined as absent before sensitization and observed at least eight times at the 2-week time point. TCRdb applied fastp at Q25 and MiXCR to the public reads, then kept only in-frame beta chains. All rows with the same CDR3 protein become a single entry with the most common DNA and genes. The V and J calls shown here were made by TCRdb, not taken from the authors' results. This sample gives 85,000 to 90,000 distinct CDR3 sequences in total; around 9.5% of them show up just once. The leading ten clones occupy roughly 3.5% of the sample.

These data are taken from a study of human T cells and chemical hapten exposure (dated by TCRdb to the early 2020s). With regard to the full study: For sensitization, 2% DPC in acetone was applied to an approximately 2 cm by approximately 2 cm area of upper inner arm skin. Throughout the study period of about 23 weeks, patients also received therapeutic DPC doses to the scalp every week. Patch tests used Finn chambers with 0.01% DPC on the upper back, scored after 6 days by International Contact Dermatitis Research Group standards. Alopecia areata with under or over 50% scalp involvement, alopecia totalis and alopecia universalis were represented in the patient cohort, which was mostly female. Libraries were pooled for sequencing, and variation in per-sample TCR yields was attributed mainly to small differences in library volumes within the pool. In alopecia patients, the study followed how the peripheral blood TCR repertoire changed in vivo over primary and secondary sensitization to diphenylcyclopropenone (DPC), a hapten. Blood samples were taken from patients before sensitization (week 0) and at 2, 6 and about 24 weeks after DPC sensitization. Blood for TCR sequencing was provided by twenty-nine alopecia patients at one to four time points (pre-sensitization, 2, 6 and 24 weeks). On the study overall, not on this receptor specifically: DPC sensitization did not change the number of TCRs with a frequency above 1 in 1000, and there was no evidence of changes in global repertoire structure. Alopecia, a presumed autoimmune disease, was present in all patients, so the immune response of the patients might differ from that of healthy individuals. Compared with pre-sensitization or healthy control sets, expanded TCRs formed significantly more large CDR3 similarity clusters, which is consistent with antigen-driven responses. The number of PT1 expanded TCRs positively correlated with patch test score, significant at thresholds 8, 16 and 32 but not 4. After repeated subsampling, the strength of the expansion versus patch-test correlation and the threshold at which it became significant changed.

V is reduced by 5 bases and J by 0 bases, leaving a spacing of 12 bases between them. Reading from cysteine to phenylalanine, the CDR3 counts 14 amino acids. Only the CDR3 DNA is retained, 42 bases long and in frame from the first base. CDR1 and CDR2, looked up from the germline V gene, are SGHRS and YFSETQ. Interpreted using the paper, the time point label stands for: pre-sensitization, week 0. This specimen's treatment or condition label, interpreted: therapeutic diphenylcyclopropenone sensitization with weekly scalp DPC. Blood at each patch-test visit was drawn before the patch test was applied. Eligible patients were aged 18 to 70, diagnosed with alopecia, deemed suitable for DPC therapy, and excluded if pregnant. Total RNA was extracted from unfractionated whole blood that had been collected in Tempus Blood RNA tubes.

The starting material was whole blood, obtained in connection with sensitization to the hapten diphenylcyclopropenone (DPC). Recombination connected TRBV5-1 to TRBJ2-7; possibly the D gene is TRBD2, per 6 matching bases. The receptor comes from a woman aged 40 to 50 with alopecia areata. Some clones in this sample may be carry-over from other donors' samples. The CDR3 region: CASRPRGDSYEQYF. The DNA reads TGCGCCAGCAGACCCCGCGGGGACTCCTACGAGCAGTACTTC.